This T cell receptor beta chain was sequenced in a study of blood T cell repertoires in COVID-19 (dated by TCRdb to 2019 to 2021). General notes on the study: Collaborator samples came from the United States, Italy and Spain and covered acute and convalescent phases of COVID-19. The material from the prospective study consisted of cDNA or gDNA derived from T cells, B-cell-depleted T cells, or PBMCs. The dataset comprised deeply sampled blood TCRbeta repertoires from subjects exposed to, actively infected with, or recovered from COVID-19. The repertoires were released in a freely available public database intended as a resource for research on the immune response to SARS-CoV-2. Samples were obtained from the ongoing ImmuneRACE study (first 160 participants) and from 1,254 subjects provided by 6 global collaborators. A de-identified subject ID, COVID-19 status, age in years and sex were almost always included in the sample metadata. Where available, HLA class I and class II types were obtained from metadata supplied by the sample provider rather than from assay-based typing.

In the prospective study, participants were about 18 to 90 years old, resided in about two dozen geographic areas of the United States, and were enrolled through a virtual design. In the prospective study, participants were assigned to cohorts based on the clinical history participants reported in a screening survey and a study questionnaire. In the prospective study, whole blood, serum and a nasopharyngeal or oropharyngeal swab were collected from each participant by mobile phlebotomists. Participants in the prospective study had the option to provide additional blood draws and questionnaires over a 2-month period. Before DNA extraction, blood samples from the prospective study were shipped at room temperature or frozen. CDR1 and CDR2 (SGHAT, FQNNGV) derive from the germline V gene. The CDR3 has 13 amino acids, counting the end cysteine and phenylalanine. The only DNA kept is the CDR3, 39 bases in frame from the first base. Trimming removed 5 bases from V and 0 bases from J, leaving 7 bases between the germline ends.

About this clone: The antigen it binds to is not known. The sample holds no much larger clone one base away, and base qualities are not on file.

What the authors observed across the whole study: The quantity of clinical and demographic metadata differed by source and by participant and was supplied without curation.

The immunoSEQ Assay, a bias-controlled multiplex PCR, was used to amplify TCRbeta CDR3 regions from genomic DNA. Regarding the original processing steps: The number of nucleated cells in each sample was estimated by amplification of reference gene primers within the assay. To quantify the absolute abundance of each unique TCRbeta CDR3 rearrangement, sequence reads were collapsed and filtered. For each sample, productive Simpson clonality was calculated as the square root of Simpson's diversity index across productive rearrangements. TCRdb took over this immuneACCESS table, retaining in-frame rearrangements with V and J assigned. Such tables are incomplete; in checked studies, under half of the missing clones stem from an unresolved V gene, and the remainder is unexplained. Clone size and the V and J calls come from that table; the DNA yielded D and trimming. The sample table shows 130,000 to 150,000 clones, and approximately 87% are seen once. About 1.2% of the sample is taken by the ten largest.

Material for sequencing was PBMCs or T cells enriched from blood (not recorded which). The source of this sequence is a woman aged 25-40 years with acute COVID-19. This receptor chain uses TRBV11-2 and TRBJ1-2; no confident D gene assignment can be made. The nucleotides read TGTGCCAGCAGCCCTAAAGCTAACTATGGCTACACCTTC. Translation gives CASSPKANYGYTF.